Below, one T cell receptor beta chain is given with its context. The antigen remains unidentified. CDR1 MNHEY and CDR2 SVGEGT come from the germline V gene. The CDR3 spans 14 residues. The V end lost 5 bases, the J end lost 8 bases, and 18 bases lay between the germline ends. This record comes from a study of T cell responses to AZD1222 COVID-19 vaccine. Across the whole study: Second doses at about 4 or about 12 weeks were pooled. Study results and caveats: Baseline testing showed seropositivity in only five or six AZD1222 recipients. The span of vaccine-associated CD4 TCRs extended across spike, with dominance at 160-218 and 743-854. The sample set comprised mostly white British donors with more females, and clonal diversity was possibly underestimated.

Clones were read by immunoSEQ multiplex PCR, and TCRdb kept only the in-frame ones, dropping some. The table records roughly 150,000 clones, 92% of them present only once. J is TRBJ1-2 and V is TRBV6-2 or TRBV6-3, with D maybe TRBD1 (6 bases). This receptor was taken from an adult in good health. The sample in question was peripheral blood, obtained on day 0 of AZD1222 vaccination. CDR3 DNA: TGTGCCAGCAGTCTAACAAGGGGGACTATGGGCTACACCTTC. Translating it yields CASSLTRGTMGYTF.